This T cell receptor beta chain originates from a study of T-cell reconstitution after alpha-beta-depleted transplantation in children (dated by TCRdb to the mid-2010s). About the investigation overall: Using TCR repertoire profiling, the study quantitatively followed how T-cell immune reconstitution unfolded in children after TCRalphabeta/CD19-depleted allogeneic hematopoietic cell transplantation.

The sample's treatment or condition, from its label and the paper: allogeneic hematopoietic cell transplantation with graft depleted of TCRalphabeta T cells and CD19 B cells. Transplant recipients were children who received TCRalphabeta/CD19-depleted allogeneic hematopoietic cell grafts. Library preparation employed PCR. Reads for this sample came from an Illumina HiSeq 2500. Molecular barcoding was employed in the preparation of TCR libraries, with unique molecular identifiers being used to normalize TCRbeta repertoire quantification. The public sequencing data were trimmed at Q25 with fastp and processed into clonotypes with MiXCR by TCRdb, which kept only in-frame beta chains. When rows share a CDR3 protein, they turn into one entry using the most common DNA and genes. For this sample there are 750,000 to 950,000 distinct CDR3 sequences; about 16% appear just once. The ten largest clones take up approximately 5% of the sample.

This clonotype was counted a few times. The antigen it binds to is not known. No clone much larger than this one lies a single base away; base qualities are absent. Findings and caveats that apply to the study as a whole: The frequencies of hyperexpanded clones fell over the following months, and after one year, T-cell counts and TCRbeta diversity were mostly attributed to newly produced T cells. The apparently early recovery of alphabetaT-cell counts about two months after transplant reportedly depended on only several hundred rapidly expanded clones that came from non-depleted graft cells. In some patients, the high TCRbeta diversity seen at day 60 was put down to recipient T cells and intrathymic progenitors that had survived conditioning.

The clonotype comes from a male patient under 18 who had a stem cell transplant for acute lymphoblastic leukemia, so the T cells may come from the graft donor. The input for sequencing was PBMCs, mostly from graft donor cells, taken 360 days after TCRalphabeta/CD19-depleted stem cell transplant.

CDR3 reads: CASSLGRRDRGLNTEAFF. The nucleotide sequence reads TGTGCCAGCAGCTTAGGGAGAAGGGACAGGGGACTGAACACTGAAGCTTTCTTT. The sequence joins TRBV11-1 to TRBJ1-1, with 10 bases matching TRBD1. The CDR3 has 18 amino acids, counting the end cysteine and phenylalanine. Of the read, only the CDR3 DNA is kept; its 54 bases are in frame from base 1. The germline V gene (reference sequence) gives CDR1 as SGHAT and CDR2 as FQDESV. After removal of 1 base from V and 0 bases from J, the junction retains 8 bases not matched to a gene.